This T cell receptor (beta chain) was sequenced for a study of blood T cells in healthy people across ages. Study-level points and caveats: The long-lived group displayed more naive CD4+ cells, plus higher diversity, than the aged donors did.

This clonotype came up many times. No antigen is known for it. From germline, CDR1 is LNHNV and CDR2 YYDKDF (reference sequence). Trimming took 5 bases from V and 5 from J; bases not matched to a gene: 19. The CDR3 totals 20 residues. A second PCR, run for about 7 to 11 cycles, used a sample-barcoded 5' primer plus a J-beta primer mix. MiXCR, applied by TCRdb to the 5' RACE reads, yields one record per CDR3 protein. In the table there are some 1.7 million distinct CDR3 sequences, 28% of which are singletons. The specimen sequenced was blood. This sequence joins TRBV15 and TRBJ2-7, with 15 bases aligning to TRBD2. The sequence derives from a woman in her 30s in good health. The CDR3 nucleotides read TGTGCCACCAGCGCGCGAACCAGGGGACTAGCGGGAGGAAGATTCCACGAGCAGTACTTC. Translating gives CATSARTRGLAGGRFHEQYF.